These 32 T cell receptor beta chains came from one sample sequenced in a study of shared clonotypes between healthy human individuals. TCRdb keeps only in-frame clones here, not all; method: immunoSEQ multiplex PCR. The data show some 790,000 clones, with roughly two thirds seen just once and under 2% held by the top ten. The specimen sequenced was memory CD4+ T cells sorted from blood. As to subset: CD45RA-negative fraction. These receptors all come from a woman aged 25 to 39 in good health.

This clone was detected ten times or more. V and J are TRBV25-1 and TRBJ1-2; no clear D gene. The CDR3 contains 15 residues. The V end was cut by 0 bases, the J end by 5 bases, with 13 bases between. Germline V lookup: CDR1 MGHDK, CDR2 SYGVNS. The CDR3 protein is CASSEYGGSKYGYTF. CDR3 DNA: TGTGCCAGCAGTGAATACGGAGGCAGCAAATATGGCTACACCTTC.

The V gene is TRBV11-1, the J gene TRBJ1-3; possibly TRBD1 for D (5 bases). The CDR3 contains 16 residues. Between the trimmed V and J ends, which lost 3 bases and 0 bases, there was a span of 12 bases. Germline CDR1 SGHAT, CDR2 FQDESV (reference sequence). CDR3 protein: CASSFYSGLSGNTIYF. The DNA for the CDR3 is TGTGCCAGCAGCTTCTACTCAGGGCTCTCTGGAAACACCATATATTTT.

V usage is TRBV6-5 and J usage is TRBJ2-2; D gene ambiguous. The germline gives CDR1 MNHEY, CDR2 SVGAGI. Trimming shortened V by 6 bases and J by 1 base, and 9 bases separated the two germline ends. This CDR3 spans 14 amino acids. CDR3 DNA: TGTGCCAGCAGCCGCAAGGGGAACACCGGGGAGCTGTTTTTT. It is translated as CASSRKGNTGELFF.

The rearrangement joins TRBV2 to TRBJ2-1; the match to TRBD2 covers 7 bases. V lost 8 bases, J lost 6 bases, and 13 bases stayed unmatched. The CDR3 runs to 15 residues. The germline V gene encodes CDR1 SNHLY and CDR2 FYNNEI. In DNA, the CDR3 is TGTGCCAGCGGTAGAGAGCGGGGACTTAGCAATGAGCAGTTCTTC. Amino acid sequence: CASGRERGLSNEQFF. Based on the CDR3 plus reference TRBV2 and TRBJ2-1, the full variable domain is EPEVTQTPSHQVTQMGQEVILRCVPISNHLYFYWYRQILGQKVEFLVSFYNNEISEKSEIFDDQFSVERPDGSNFTLKIRSTKLEDSAMYFCASGRERGLSNEQFFGPGTRLTVL.

This clone occurred once. J is TRBJ2-7 and V is TRBV5-6; D is unclear. Germline lookup yields CDR1 SGHDT and CDR2 YYEEEE. V lost 5 bases, J lost 3 bases, and 24 bases lay in between. The CDR3 has 17 amino acids. CDR3 loop: CASSHRRHLRDHYEQYF. The CDR3 nucleotides are TGTGCCAGCAGTCACCGCCGGCATTTAAGGGATCACTACGAGCAGTACTTC.

The V gene is TRBV11-2, the J gene TRBJ1-1; D is undetermined. V dropped 6 bases and J dropped 1 base, with 9 bases sitting between them. Per germline, CDR1 SGHAT and CDR2 FQNNGV. The CDR3 is 13 residues long. The CDR3 loop is CASSKRENTEAFF. The CDR3 region has the DNA TGTGCCAGCAGTAAAAGGGAGAACACTGAAGCTTTCTTT.

This clone was detected a few times. The rearrangement joins TRBV19 to TRBJ2-1, with 7 bases identical to TRBD2. This CDR3 is 15 amino acids long. Germline V CDR1 and CDR2: LNHDA, SQIVND (reference sequence). V gave up 1 base and J gave up 5 bases; unmatched junction bases: 5. CDR3 protein: CASSIVRAGNNEQFF. CDR3 nucleotide sequence: TGTGCCAGTAGTATAGTACGAGCGGGAAACAATGAGCAGTTCTTC.

The chain couples TRBV21-1 to TRBJ2-5; the D call in the table, TRBD1, was not verified against the DNA. TRBV21-1 is classified as a pseudogene. The CDR3 runs 17 residues. The CDR3 reads CASSKVTAGDSQETQYF. The DNA for the CDR3 is TGTGCCAGCAGCAAAGTCACGGCAGGCGACAGCCAAGAGACCCAGTACTTC.

V is TRBV6-1 and J is TRBJ2-1; 9 bases agree with TRBD1. V shed 6 bases, J shed 5 bases, and the junction held 8 bases outside the gene matches. There are 15 residues in the CDR3. CDR1 is MNHNS and CDR2 is SASEGT in the germline V gene. CDR3: CASRPGQGNDNEQFF. In DNA, the CDR3 is TGTGCCAGCAGGCCCGGACAGGGGAACGACAATGAGCAGTTCTTC.

The table lists this clone with a count of one. The chain is built from TRBV2 and TRBJ1-5; a weak D match, TRBD1 (5 bases). The CDR3 is made up of 12 amino acids. Germline V lookup: CDR1 SNHLY, CDR2 FYNNEI. Between the trimmed V and J ends, which lost 6 bases and 7 bases, there was a span of 10 bases. CDR3 in DNA: TGTGCCAGCAGAGGGACCGGGCAGCCCCAGCATTTT. Translated: CASRGTGQPQHF.

The chain employs TRBV4-1 and TRBJ1-3; the match to TRBD1 covers 9 bases. Looked up from germline, CDR1 is MGHRA and CDR2 is YSYEKL. V dropped 0 bases and J dropped 3; count of bases not matched to a gene: 9. The CDR3 contains 18 residues. CDR3 nucleotide sequence: TGCGCCAGCAGCCAAGACACAACCGGGACAGGGCTTGGAAACACCATATATTTT. It translates to CASSQDTTGTGLGNTIYF.

V and J are TRBV27 and TRBJ2-7; perhaps TRBD2 as D (7 bases). Germline V CDR1 and CDR2: MNHEY, SMNVEV (reference sequence). The CDR3 totals 16 residues. V lost 7 bases, J lost 3 bases, and 22 bases lay in between. Here the CDR3 reads CASKPSDGGPHYEQYF. The CDR3 nucleotides are TGTGCCAGCAAACCCTCTGACGGGGGGCCCCACTACGAGCAGTACTTC.

A single count supports this clone. V and J are TRBV7-8 and TRBJ1-5; possible D gene TRBD1, 5 bases. The ends were cut back, 1 base at V and 5 bases at J, with 12 bases in the middle. Germline V CDR1 and CDR2: SGHVS, FQNEAQ. The CDR3 consists of 15 residues. The CDR3 sequence is CASSLGGDVYQPQHF. The CDR3 DNA follows: TGTGCCAGCAGCTTAGGCGGGGACGTCTATCAGCCCCAGCATTTT.

The chain links TRBV5-1 to TRBJ2-2, with unresolved D. The CDR3 has 14 residues. Trimming shortened V by 0 bases and J by 7 bases, and 10 bases separated the two germline ends. Germline CDR1 and CDR2: SGHRS and YFSETQ. In DNA form, the CDR3 reads TGCGCCAGCAGCTTGGCCGAAATCGTCGGGGAGCTGTTTTTT. Protein: CASSLAEIVGELFF.

To note about this clone: The sample holds other DNA sequences that translate to the same CDR3. This rearrangement joins TRBV29-1 to TRBJ2-3; 8 bases line up with TRBD1. CDR1 SQVTM and CDR2 ANQGSEA come from the germline V gene. The length of the CDR3 is 12 residues. V dropped 7 bases and J dropped 1; count of bases not matched to a gene: 1. The CDR3 sequence: CSADRGTDTQYF. CDR3 DNA sequence: TGCAGCGCGGACAGGGGCACAGATACGCAGTATTTT.

On this clone: The sample contains more than one DNA sequence encoding this CDR3. The J gene is TRBJ2-7, the V gene TRBV7-8, with 8 bases identical to TRBD1. In germline, CDR1 is SGHVS, CDR2 FQNEAQ. Trimming at V came to 4 bases and at J to 4 bases, leaving 6 bases not matched to a gene. The CDR3 is 14 amino acids. In DNA form, the CDR3 reads TGTGCCAGCAGCTCCGGACAGGGTCTATACGAGCAGTACTTC. This codes for CASSSGQGLYEQYF.

The chain uses TRBV6-1 and TRBJ1-3; D uncertain. From germline, CDR1 is MNHNS and CDR2 SASEGT. The CDR3 is 15 amino acids. V lost 7 bases, J lost 0 bases, and 13 bases lay in between. CDR3 loop: CASIPGLSSGNTIYF. As DNA, the CDR3 is TGTGCCAGCATCCCCGGACTTTCCTCTGGAAACACCATATATTTT.

The chain joins TRBV7-3 to TRBJ1-1; 8 positions agree with TRBD1. Germline loops: CDR1 SGHTA, CDR2 FQGTGA. The length of the CDR3 is 14 residues. With 4 bases clipped from V and 4 bases from J, the junction kept 5 bases outside the gene matches. The CDR3 protein is CASSYTGGSTEAFF. The CDR3 nucleotides read TGTGCCAGCAGCTATACAGGGGGATCCACTGAAGCTTTCTTT.

This clone was detected only a few times. Other nucleotide sequences in the sample specify the same CDR3. J is TRBJ2-7 and V is TRBV7-9; TRBD1 matches at 7 bases. V gave up 4 bases and J gave up 3 bases; unmatched junction bases: 6. CDR3 length equals 14 residues. CDR1 and CDR2 from the germline V gene are SEHNR and FQNEAQ (reference sequence). CDR3 residues: CASSSDRASYEQYF. The CDR3 bases are TGTGCCAGCAGCTCCGACAGGGCAAGCTACGAGCAGTACTTC.

The chain uses TRBV7-2 and TRBJ1-2; D unresolved. The CDR3 spans 12 residues. The germline CDR1 and CDR2 sequences are SGHTA and FQGNSA. V was cut by 0 bases and J by 8 bases, with 7 bases left in between. This chain's CDR3 is CASSLAGLGYTF. CDR3 coding DNA: TGTGCCAGCAGCTTAGCTGGGTTGGGCTACACCTTC.

V is TRBV7-2 and J is TRBJ2-4; D uncertain. The germline V gene encodes CDR1 SGHTA and CDR2 FQGNSA. With 2 bases removed from V and 0 bases from J, the gap between germline ends came to 17 bases. CDR3 length equals 18 residues. CDR3 region: CASSLPLRLPLAKNIQYF. The DNA for the CDR3 is TGTGCCAGCAGCTTACCTCTAAGACTCCCGTTAGCCAAAAACATTCAGTACTTC.

A few counts support this clone. The chain is built from TRBV29-1 and TRBJ2-5; 9 nucleotides align to TRBD1. The V and J ends lost 4 bases and 2 bases, in that order; junction bases with no gene match: 11. Germline-derived CDR1 and CDR2 are SQVTM and ANQGSEA. This CDR3 is 16 amino acids long. Here the CDR3 reads CSVVRTGDFFQETQYF. The CDR3 region has the DNA TGCAGCGTTGTGAGGACAGGGGACTTTTTTCAAGAGACCCAGTACTTC.

This chain joins TRBV5-1 and TRBJ2-7; 10 bases are shared with TRBD1. The CDR3 sequence is 17 residues long. V was clipped by 1 base and J by 4 bases; unmatched bases: 11. Germline loops: CDR1 SGHRS, CDR2 YFSETQ. As DNA, the CDR3 is TGCGCCAGCAGCTTGACCCACGCCGGGACAGGGGCTTACGAGCAGTACTTC. It codes for CASSLTHAGTGAYEQYF.

This rearrangement joins TRBV5-4 to TRBJ2-5, with D perhaps matching TRBD2 (6 bases). Trimming shortened V by 2 bases and J by 7 bases, and 18 bases separated the two germline ends. The CDR3 spans 15 residues. The V gene's germline CDR1 is SGHNT and CDR2 YYREEE (reference sequence). CDR3 in DNA: TGTGCCAGCAGCTTAGAGGGGAGGAATAGAGGGACCCAGTACTTC. This codes for CASSLEGRNRGTQYF.

This clone occurred many times. The chain carries TRBV5-1 and TRBJ1-4; 10 bases line up with TRBD1. With V trimmed by 7 bases and J by 5 bases, 5 bases remained unmatched. The CDR3 consists of 14 residues. Germline V gene sequence: CDR1 SGHRS, CDR2 YFSETQ. CDR3 loop: CASAPGQGNEKLFF. In DNA form, the CDR3 reads TGCGCCAGCGCCCCGGGACAGGGGAATGAAAAACTGTTTTTT.

This clone was seen only a few times. Compared with germline, one end of the junction differs, possibly owing to a read error. V is TRBV29-1 and J is TRBJ1-4, with D maybe TRBD1 (5 bases). Per germline, CDR1 SQVTM and CDR2 ANQGSEA. This CDR3 has 14 amino acids. The CDR3 DNA sequence: TGCAGCGTGCCGTTGTGGGGGTCTAACGAAAAACTGTTTTTT. This encodes CSVPLWGSNEKLFF.

This clone has only one observation. This sequence joins TRBV2 and TRBJ2-7, with 10 bases identical to TRBD1. V lost 4 bases, J lost 6 bases, and 3 bases stayed unmatched. Per the germline V gene, CDR1 is SNHLY and CDR2 is FYNNEI. The CDR3 covers 13 residues. CDR3 loop: CASSARDRGEQYF. DNA of the CDR3: TGTGCCAGCAGTGCCCGGGACAGGGGCGAGCAGTACTTC.

This clone appeared a few times. The V and J genes are TRBV6-5 and TRBJ1-2, with TRBD1 matching 11 bases. The CDR3 loop spans 14 amino acids. Trimming took 5 bases from V and 3 from J; bases not matched to a gene: 2. The germline CDR1 and CDR2 sequences are MNHEY and SVGAGI. The CDR3 protein is CASSRDRGDYGYTF. DNA for the CDR3: TGTGCCAGCAGTCGGGACAGGGGGGACTATGGCTACACCTTC.

With respect to this clone: In the same sample, other DNA sequences code for this CDR3. The gene calls are TRBV6-6 and TRBJ2-5; possibly TRBD1 for D (6 bases). The CDR3 runs 14 residues. V was clipped by 6 bases and J by 1 base, with 12 bases between them. The germline V gene has CDR1 MNHNY and CDR2 SVGAGI (reference sequence). As DNA, the CDR3 is TGTGCCAGCAGATTGACAGGCGCCCAAGAGACCCAGTACTTC. Its translation: CASRLTGAQETQYF.

The chain joins TRBV30 to TRBJ2-7, with 8 bases lining up with TRBD2. This CDR3 has 14 residues. V trimming: 4 bases; J trimming: 4 bases; junction bases outside the gene matches: 9. Germline V lookup: CDR1 GTSNPN, CDR2 SVGIG (reference sequence). CDR3 nucleotides: TGTGCCTGGAATAAGGGACTAGATCCTTACGAGCAGTACTTC. It codes for CAWNKGLDPYEQYF.

The genes are TRBV28 and TRBJ2-2; D could derive from TRBD1 or TRBD2 (5 bases each). CDR1 and CDR2 (germline): MDHEN, SYDVKM. Trimming removed 5 bases from V and 0 bases from J, with 13 bases in between. The CDR3 runs to 16 residues. The CDR3 spells CASSGGSYPNTGELFF. The CDR3 DNA is TGTGCCAGCAGTGGGGGATCGTACCCGAACACCGGGGAGCTGTTTTTT.

V and J are TRBV28 and TRBJ2-7, with 7 bases fitting TRBD1. Germline CDR1 reads MDHEN; CDR2 reads SYDVKM. The CDR3 runs to 13 residues. The V and J ends lost 8 bases and 2 bases, in that order; junction bases with no gene match: 6. The CDR3 loop is CASWDSQTYEQYF. The CDR3 region has the DNA TGTGCCAGCTGGGACAGCCAAACCTACGAGCAGTACTTC.